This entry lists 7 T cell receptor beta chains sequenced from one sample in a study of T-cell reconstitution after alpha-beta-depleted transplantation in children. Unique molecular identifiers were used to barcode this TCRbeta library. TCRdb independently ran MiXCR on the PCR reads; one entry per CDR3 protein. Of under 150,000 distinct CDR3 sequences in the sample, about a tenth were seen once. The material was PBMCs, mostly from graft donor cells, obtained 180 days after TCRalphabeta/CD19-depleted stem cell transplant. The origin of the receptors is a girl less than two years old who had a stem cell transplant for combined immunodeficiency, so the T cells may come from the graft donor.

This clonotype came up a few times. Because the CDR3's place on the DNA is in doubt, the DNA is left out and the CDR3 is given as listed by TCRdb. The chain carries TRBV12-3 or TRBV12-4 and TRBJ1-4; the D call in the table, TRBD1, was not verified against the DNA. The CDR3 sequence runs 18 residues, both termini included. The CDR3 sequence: CASSSSGQGSFTNEKLFF.

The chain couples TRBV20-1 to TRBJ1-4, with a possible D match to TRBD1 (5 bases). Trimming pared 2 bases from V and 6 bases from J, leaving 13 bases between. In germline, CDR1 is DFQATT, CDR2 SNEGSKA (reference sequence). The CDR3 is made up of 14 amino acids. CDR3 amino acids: CSARYGTVHEKLFF. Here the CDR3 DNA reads TGCAGTGCTAGATACGGGACGGTCCATGAAAAACTGTTTTTT.

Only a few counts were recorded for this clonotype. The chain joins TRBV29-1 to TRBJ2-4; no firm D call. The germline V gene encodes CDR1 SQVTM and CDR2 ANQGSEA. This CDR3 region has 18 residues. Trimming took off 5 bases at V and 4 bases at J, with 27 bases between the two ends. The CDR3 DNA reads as TGCAGCGTTCTCATCGGCCAGATCGGGTCGTTCTTGAAAAACATTCAGTACTTC. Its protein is CSVLIGQIGSFLKNIQYF.

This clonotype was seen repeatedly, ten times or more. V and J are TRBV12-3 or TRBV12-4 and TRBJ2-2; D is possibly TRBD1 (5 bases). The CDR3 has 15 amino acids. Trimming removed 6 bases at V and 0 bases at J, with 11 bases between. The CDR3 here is CASSWTYSNTGELFF. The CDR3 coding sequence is TGTGCCAGCAGCTGGACATATTCGAACACCGGGGAGCTGTTTTTT.

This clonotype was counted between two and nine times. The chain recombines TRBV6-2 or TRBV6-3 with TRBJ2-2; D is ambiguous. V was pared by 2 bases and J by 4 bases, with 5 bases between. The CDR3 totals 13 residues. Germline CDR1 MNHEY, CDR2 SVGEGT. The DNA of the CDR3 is TGTGCCAGCAGTTACAGCCTCACCGGGGAGCTGTTTTTT. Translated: CASSYSLTGELFF.

CDR3 amino acids: CASSLVFGANVLTF. The CDR3 DNA sequence: TGTGCCAGCAGCTTAGTATTTGGGGCCAACGTCCTGACTTTC. This rearrangement joins TRBV7-9 to TRBJ2-6; D not certain. The CDR3 spans 14 residues. The germline V and J ends were trimmed by 1 base and 3 bases, with 4 bases remaining between them. Per the germline V gene, CDR1 is SEHNR and CDR2 is FQNEAQ (reference sequence).

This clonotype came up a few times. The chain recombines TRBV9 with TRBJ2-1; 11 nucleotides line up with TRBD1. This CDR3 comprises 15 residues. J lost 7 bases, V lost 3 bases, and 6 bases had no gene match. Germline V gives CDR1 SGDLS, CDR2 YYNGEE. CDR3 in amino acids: CASSATGTGGNEQFF. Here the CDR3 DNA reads TGTGCCAGCAGCGCGACCGGGACAGGGGGAAATGAGCAGTTCTTC. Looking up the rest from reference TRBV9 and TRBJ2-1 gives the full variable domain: DSGVTQTPKHLITATGQRVTLRCSPRSGDLSVYWYQQSLDQGLQFLIQYYNGEERAKGNILERFSAQQFPDLHSELNLSSLELGDSALYFCASSATGTGGNEQFFGPGTRLTVL.